This T cell receptor beta chain derives from a study of neoadjuvant anti-PD-1 for oral cavity cancer. The wider study: Around day 43, patients without progression received a fourth nivolumab dose before surgery.

Blood libraries mostly used roughly 500 ng genomic DNA, six replicates each. Sequencing was performed with immunoSEQ multiplex PCR; in TCRdb, only in-frame clones are kept and a portion is missing. The sample yields over 65,000 clones, around 83% seen once. The CDR3 has 15 residues. The ends lost 4 bases at V and 5 bases at J; junction bases unmatched: 7. The germline CDR1 and CDR2 sequences are SNHLY and FYNNEI. Time point denoted: after neoadjuvant nivolumab, at surgical resection. V and J are TRBV2 and TRBJ1-1, with 10 bases aligning to TRBD1. The sequencing used PBMCs, collected after nivolumab (anti-PD-1) treatment. This sequence originates from a person aged 40 to 85 with oral cavity squamous cell carcinoma. In nucleotides, the CDR3 is TGTGCCAGCAGTGCTCAAGGACAGGGGGGGACTGAAGCTTTCTTT. Protein: CASSAQGQGGTEAFF.